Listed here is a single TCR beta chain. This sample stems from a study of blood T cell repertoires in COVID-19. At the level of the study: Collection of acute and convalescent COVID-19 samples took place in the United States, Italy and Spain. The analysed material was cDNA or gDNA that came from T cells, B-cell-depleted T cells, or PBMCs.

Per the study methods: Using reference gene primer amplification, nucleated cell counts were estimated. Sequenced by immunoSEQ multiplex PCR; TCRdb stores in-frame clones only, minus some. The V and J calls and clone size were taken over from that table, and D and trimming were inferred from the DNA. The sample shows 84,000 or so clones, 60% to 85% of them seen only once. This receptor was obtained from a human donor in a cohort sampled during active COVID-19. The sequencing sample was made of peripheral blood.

CDR3: CASSFGGPTEAFF. The CDR3, as DNA: TGTGCCAGCAGTTTTGGGGGCCCCACTGAAGCTTTCTTT. This chain joins TRBV27 and TRBJ1-1, with D possibly TRBD1 on 6 matching bases. This CDR3 has 13 residues. From germline, CDR1 is MNHEY and CDR2 SMNVEV (reference sequence). V was pared by 3 bases and J by 4 bases, with 9 bases between.